This T cell receptor beta chain was sequenced in a study of blood T cell repertoires in COVID-19. Background on the study: The United States, Italy and Spain were the sources of the acute and convalescent COVID-19 samples.

In the original analysis: Amplification of reference gene primers provided the estimated nucleated cell counts. Using immunoSEQ multiplex PCR, the repertoire was profiled, and TCRdb retains in-frame clones only, with some absent. V and J calls and clone size follow that table, whereas D and trimming were derived from the DNA. Altogether approximately 250,000 clones are present, 86% being singletons, with the ten largest covering roughly 1.9%. The trim removed 2 bases at V and 10 bases at J, leaving 6 bases unmatched. The CDR3 extends over 14 amino acids. Germline CDR1 is LNHDA and CDR2 is SQIVND (reference sequence).

The TCR comes from a man aged 25-45 years with active or convalescent COVID-19. The rearrangement links TRBV19 to TRBJ1-4, with 8 bases that match TRBD1. The specimen was peripheral blood. In DNA form, the CDR3 reads TGTGCCAGTAGTATACGTGCCACAGGGGGAAAACTGTTTTTT. Translation: CASSIRATGGKLFF.